Below, one TCR beta chain is given with its context. cDNA synthesis used the whole RNA isolate, giving expressed TCRB sequences. The table came from immunoSEQ multiplex PCR; TCRdb's copy has only in-frame clones and leaves some out. The sample carries some 500,000 clones, over 10% recorded once. Losses at the gene ends were 7 bases for V and 6 bases for J; bases not matched to a gene: 14. Germline values: CDR1 SGHTA, CDR2 FQGNSA. The CDR3 spans 17 residues. The data were taken from a study of beta chain features in type 1 diabetes. This chain uses TRBV7-2 with TRBJ2-1; 11 bases match TRBD2. This TCR was sampled from a woman between 18 and 30 years old in good health. The sequenced material came from naive CD4+ T cells from blood. CDR3 in DNA: TGTGCCAGCACCCCGAATCCCGGACTAGCGGGTTCCAATGAGCAGTTCTTC. Translated, it gives CASTPNPGLAGSNEQFF.